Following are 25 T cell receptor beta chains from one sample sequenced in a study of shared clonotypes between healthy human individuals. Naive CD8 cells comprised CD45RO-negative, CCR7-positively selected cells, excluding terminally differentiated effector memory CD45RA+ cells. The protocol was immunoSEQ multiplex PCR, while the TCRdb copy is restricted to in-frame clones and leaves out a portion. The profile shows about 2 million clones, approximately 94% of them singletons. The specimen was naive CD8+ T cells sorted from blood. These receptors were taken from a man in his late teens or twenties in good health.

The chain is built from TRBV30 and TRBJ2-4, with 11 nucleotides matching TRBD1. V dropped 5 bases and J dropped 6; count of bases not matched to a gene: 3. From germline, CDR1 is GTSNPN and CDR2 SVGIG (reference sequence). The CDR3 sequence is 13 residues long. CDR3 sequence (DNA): TGTGCCTGGCGGGGACAGGGGGTAAACATTCAGTACTTC. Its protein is CAWRGQGVNIQYF.

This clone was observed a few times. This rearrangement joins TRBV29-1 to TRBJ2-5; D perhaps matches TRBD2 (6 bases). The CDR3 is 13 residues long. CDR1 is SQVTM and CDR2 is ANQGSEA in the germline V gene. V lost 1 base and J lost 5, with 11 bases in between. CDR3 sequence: CSVEGRGGETQYF. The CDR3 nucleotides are TGCAGCGTTGAAGGGAGGGGCGGGGAGACCCAGTACTTC. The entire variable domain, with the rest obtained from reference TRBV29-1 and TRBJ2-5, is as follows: SAVISQKPSRDICQRGTSLTIQCQVDSQVTMMFWYRQQPGQSLTLIATANQGSEATYESGFVIDKFPISRPNLTFSTLTVSNMSPEDSSIYLCSVEGRGGETQYFGPGTRLLVL.

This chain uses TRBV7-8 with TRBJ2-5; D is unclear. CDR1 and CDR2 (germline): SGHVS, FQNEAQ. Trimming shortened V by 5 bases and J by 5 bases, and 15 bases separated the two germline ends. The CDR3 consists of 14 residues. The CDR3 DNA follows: TGTGCCAGCAGCCCGGACCCATGGTGGGAGACCCAGTACTTC. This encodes CASSPDPWWETQYF.

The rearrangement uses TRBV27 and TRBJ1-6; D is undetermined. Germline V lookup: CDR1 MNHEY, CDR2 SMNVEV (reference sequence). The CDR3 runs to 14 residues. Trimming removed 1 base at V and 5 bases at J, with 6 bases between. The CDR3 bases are TGTGCCAGCAGTTTATATGGGGATAATTCACCCCTCCACTTT. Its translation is CASSLYGDNSPLHF.

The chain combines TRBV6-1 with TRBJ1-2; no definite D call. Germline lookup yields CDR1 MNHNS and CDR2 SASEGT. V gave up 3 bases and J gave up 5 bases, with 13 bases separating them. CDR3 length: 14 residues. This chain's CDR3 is CASSDPAVGYGYTF. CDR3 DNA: TGTGCCAGCAGTGACCCCGCGGTCGGATATGGCTACACCTTC.

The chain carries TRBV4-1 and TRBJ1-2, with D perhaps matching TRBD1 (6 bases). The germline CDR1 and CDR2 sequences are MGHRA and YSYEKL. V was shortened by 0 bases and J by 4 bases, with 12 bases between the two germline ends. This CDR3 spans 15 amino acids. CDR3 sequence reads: CASSQDGKTGYGYTF. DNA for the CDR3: TGCGCCAGCAGCCAAGATGGTAAGACAGGCTATGGCTACACCTTC.

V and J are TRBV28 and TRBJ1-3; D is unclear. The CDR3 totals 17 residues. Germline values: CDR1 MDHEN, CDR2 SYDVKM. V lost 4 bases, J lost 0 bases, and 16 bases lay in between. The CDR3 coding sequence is TGTGCCAGCAGTTCCTATTCCTTGGGTTCCTCTGGAAACACCATATATTTT. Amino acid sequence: CASSSYSLGSSGNTIYF. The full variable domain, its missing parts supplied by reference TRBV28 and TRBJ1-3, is DVKVTQSSRYLVKRTGEKVFLECVQDMDHENMFWYRQDPGLGLRLIYFSYDVKMKEKGDIPEGYSVSREKKERFSLILESASTNQTSMYLCASSSYSLGSSGNTIYFGEGSWLTVV.

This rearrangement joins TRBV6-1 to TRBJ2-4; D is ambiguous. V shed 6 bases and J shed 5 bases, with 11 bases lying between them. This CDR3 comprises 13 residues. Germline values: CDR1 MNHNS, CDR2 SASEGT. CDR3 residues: CASRGSGENIQYF. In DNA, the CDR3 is TGTGCCAGCAGAGGCTCCGGAGAAAACATTCAGTACTTC.

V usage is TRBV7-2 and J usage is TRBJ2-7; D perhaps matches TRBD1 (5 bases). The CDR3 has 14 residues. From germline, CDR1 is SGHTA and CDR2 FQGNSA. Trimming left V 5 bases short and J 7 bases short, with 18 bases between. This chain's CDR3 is CASSPVGPRGEQYF. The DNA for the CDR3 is TGTGCCAGCAGCCCCGTAGGTCCTAGGGGAGAGCAGTACTTC.

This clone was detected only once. CDR3 region: CASSPHRGSTNEKLFF. The CDR3, as DNA: TGTGCCAGCAGTCCTCACAGGGGGAGCACTAATGAAAAACTGTTTTTT. The chain recombines TRBV28 with TRBJ1-4; 8 positions agree with TRBD1. This CDR3 contains 16 residues. Germline V lookup: CDR1 MDHEN, CDR2 SYDVKM. The trim removed 5 bases at V and 2 bases at J, leaving 7 bases unmatched.

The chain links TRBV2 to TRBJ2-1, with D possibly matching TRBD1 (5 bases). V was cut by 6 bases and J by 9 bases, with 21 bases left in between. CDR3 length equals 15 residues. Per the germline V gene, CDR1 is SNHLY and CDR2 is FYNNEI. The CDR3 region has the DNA TGTGCCAGCAGGGACATTGTCCCGGTGTCCGTTGAGCAGTTCTTC. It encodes CASRDIVPVSVEQFF.

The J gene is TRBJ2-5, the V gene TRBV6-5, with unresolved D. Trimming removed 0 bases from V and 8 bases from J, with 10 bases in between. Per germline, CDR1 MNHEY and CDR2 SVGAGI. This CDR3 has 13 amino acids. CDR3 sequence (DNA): TGTGCCAGCAGTTACTCGTATACGGAAACCCAGTACTTC. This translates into CASSYSYTETQYF.

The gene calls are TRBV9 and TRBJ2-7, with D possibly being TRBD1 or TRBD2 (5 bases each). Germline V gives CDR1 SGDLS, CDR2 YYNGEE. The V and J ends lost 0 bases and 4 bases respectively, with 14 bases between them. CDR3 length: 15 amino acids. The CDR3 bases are TGTGCCAGCAGCGTAGGGGACGGTCCGGGGTACGAGCAGTACTTC. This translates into CASSVGDGPGYEQYF.

The CDR3 DNA reads TGTGCCAGCAGCTTAACGGCCGGGAGCTCCTACGAGCAGTACTTC. Its protein is CASSLTAGSSYEQYF. This chain uses TRBV7-6 with TRBJ2-7, with D tentatively TRBD2 (6 bases). The CDR3 is 15 residues long. Trimming pared 2 bases from V and 0 bases from J, leaving 11 bases between. Germline V CDR1 and CDR2: SGHVS, FNYEAQ.

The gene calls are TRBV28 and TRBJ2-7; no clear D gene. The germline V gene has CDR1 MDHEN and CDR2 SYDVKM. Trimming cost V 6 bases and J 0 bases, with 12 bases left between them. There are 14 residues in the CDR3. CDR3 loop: CASRPADGSYEQYF. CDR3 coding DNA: TGTGCCAGCAGGCCCGCGGACGGCTCCTACGAGCAGTACTTC.

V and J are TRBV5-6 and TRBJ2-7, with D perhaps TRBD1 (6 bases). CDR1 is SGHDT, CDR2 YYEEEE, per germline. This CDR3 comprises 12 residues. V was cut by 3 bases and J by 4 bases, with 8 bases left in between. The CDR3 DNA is TGTGCCAGCAGCTCCGACAGGTACGAGCAGTACTTC. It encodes CASSSDRYEQYF. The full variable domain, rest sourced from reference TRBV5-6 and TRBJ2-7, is DAGVTQSPTHLIKTRGQQVTLRCSPKSGHDTVSWYQQALGQGPQFIFQYYEEEERQRGNFPDRFSGHQFPNYSSELNVNALLLGDSALYLCASSSDRYEQYFGPGTRLTVT.

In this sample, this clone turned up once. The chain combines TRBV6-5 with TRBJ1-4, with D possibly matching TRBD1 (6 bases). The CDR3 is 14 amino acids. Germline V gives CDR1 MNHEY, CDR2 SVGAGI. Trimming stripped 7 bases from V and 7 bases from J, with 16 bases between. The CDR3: CASNSVGAAEKLFF. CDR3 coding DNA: TGTGCCAGCAACAGCGTGGGGGCGGCTGAAAAACTGTTTTTT.

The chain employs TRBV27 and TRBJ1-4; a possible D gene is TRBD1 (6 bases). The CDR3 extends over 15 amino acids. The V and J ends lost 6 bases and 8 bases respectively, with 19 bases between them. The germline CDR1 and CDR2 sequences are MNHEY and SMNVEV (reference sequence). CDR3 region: CASSNTGRQAEKLFF. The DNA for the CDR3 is TGTGCCAGCAGCAACACAGGGCGTCAGGCCGAAAAACTGTTTTTT.

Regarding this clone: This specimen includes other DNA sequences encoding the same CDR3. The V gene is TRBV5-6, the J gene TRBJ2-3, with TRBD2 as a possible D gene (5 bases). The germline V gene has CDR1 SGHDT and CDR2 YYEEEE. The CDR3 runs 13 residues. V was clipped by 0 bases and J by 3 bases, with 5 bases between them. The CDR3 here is CASSLAGTDTQYF. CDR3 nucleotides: TGTGCCAGCAGCTTGGCGGGGACAGATACGCAGTATTTT.

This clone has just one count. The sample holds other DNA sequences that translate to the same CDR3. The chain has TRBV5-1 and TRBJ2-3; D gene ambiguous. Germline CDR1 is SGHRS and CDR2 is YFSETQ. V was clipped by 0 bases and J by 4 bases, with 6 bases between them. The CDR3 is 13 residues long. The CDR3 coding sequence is TGCGCCAGCAGCTTGGCGGCGGCAGATACGCAGTATTTT. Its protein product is CASSLAAADTQYF.

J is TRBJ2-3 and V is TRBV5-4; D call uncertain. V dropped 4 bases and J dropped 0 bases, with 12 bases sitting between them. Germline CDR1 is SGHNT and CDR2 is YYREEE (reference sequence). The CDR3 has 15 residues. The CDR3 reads CASSAYGGSTDTQYF. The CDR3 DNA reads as TGTGCCAGCAGCGCATACGGCGGAAGCACAGATACGCAGTATTTT.

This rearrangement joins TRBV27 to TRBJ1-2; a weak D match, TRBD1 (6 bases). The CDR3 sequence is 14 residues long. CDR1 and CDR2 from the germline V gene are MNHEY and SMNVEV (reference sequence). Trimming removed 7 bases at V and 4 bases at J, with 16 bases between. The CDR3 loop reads CASTGLGGGYGYTF. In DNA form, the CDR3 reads TGTGCCAGCACCGGTCTAGGGGGGGGCTATGGCTACACCTTC.

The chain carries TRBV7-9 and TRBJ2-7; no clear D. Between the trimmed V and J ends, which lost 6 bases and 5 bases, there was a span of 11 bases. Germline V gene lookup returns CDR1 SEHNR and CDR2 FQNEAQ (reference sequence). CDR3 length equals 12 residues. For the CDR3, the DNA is TGTGCCAGCAGTTTTATGCTAGACGAGCAGTACTTC. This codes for CASSFMLDEQYF.

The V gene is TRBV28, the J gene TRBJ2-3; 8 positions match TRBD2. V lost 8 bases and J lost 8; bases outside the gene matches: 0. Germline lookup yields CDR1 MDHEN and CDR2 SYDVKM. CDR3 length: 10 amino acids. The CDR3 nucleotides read TGTGCCAGCGGACTAGCTACGCAGTATTTT. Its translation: CASGLATQYF.

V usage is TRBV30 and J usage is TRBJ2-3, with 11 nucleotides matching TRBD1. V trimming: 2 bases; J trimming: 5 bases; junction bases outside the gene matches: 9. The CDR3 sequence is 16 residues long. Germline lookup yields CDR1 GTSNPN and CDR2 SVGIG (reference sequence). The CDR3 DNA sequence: TGTGCCTGGAGTCCACAGCTGGACAGGGGGCTAGATACGCAGTATTTT. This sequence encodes CAWSPQLDRGLDTQYF.